Listed here is a single T cell receptor beta chain. The data were obtained in a study of CXCR3-negative and CXCR3-positive naive CD8 T cells. It was by 5' RACE with UMI labels that the TRB cDNA libraries were prepared. TCRdb processed the 5' RACE reads again and assigns one entry to each CDR3 protein, with no DNA. The table counts more than 40,000 distinct CDR3 sequences; around 1.4% lies in the top ten. CDR1 MRHNA and CDR2 SNTAGT come from the germline V gene. CDR3 length: 13 residues. This sequence joins TRBV6-4 and TRBJ2-1; TCRdb indicates TRBD2, and absent DNA this call remains unverified. Sequenced material: naive CXCR3- CD8+ T cells from blood. Subset defined: CD45RO-CCR7+CD27+CD95- naive CD8+ T cells lacking CXCR3 (TNR3-). The sequence derives from a human donor in good health. Some clones in this sample may be carry-over from other donors' samples. This CDR3 reads CASSSGGANEQFF.